This T cell receptor (beta chain) was retrieved from a study of blood T cell repertoires in COVID-19. The data were produced by immunoSEQ multiplex PCR, yet TCRdb's version contains in-frame clones alone and is incomplete. The sample includes approximately 380,000 clones, more than 70% of them seen just once. This CDR3 is 14 amino acids long. V gave up 6 bases and J gave up 8 bases; unmatched junction bases: 7. Per the germline V gene, CDR1 is SNHLY and CDR2 is FYNNEI. The sequence derives from a woman between 18 and 29 years old who had recovered from COVID-19. V gene TRBV2 combines with J gene TRBJ1-4; TRBD1 matches 9 bases. Material: PBMCs or T cells enriched from blood (not recorded which). The CDR3 coding sequence is TGTGCCAGCAGCCCCGACAGGGGGGACGAAAAACTGTTTTTT. Translated, it gives CASSPDRGDEKLFF.